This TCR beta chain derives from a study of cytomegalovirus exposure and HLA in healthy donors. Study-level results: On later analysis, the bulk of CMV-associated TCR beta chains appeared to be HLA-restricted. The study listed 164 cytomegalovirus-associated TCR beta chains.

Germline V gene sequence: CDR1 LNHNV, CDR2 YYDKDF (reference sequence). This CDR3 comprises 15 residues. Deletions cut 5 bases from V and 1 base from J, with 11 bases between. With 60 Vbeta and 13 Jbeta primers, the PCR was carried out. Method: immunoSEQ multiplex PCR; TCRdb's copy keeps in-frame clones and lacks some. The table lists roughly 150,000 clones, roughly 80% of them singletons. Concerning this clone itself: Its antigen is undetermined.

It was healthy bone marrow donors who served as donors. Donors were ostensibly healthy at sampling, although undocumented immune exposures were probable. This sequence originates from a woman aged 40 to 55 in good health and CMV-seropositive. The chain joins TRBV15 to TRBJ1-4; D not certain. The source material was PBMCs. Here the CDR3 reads CATSLSRGTNEKLFF. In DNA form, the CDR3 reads TGTGCCACCAGCCTTAGTAGAGGAACTAATGAAAAACTGTTTTTT.